A single sample is the source of the 8 T cell receptor beta chains below, sequenced in a study of neurological immune-mediated disorders. TCRdb re-derived calls from the 5' RACE reads in MiXCR, one entry per CDR3 protein. In the table there are about 62,000 distinct CDR3 sequences, roughly 4.8% of which are singletons. Input material: PBMCs. These receptors were taken from a woman in her forties or fifties with multiple sclerosis.

Many counts were recorded for this clonotype. V and J are TRBV4-3 and TRBJ1-2, with 7 bases identical to TRBD1. Germline V gene lookup returns CDR1 LGHNA and CDR2 YSLEER. The CDR3 runs to 13 residues. After removal of 3 bases from V and 10 bases from J, the junction contained 8 bases not matched to a gene. The CDR3 DNA reads TGCGCCAGCAGCCACAACACAGGGGTGGACTACACCTTC. It specifies CASSHNTGVDYTF.

Many counts were recorded for this clonotype. V gene TRBV28 combines with J gene TRBJ2-2; the match to TRBD2 covers 9 bases. The CDR3 has 16 residues. The germline CDR1 and CDR2 sequences are MDHEN and SYDVKM. Unmatched junction bases numbered 9, after V lost 6 bases and J lost 4 bases. The CDR3 DNA reads TGTGCCAGCAGGACTTTAGCGGGGGTTTTCACCGGGGAGCTGTTTTTT. Encoded protein: CASRTLAGVFTGELFF.

This clonotype has more than one count but fewer than ten. The junction and the germline gene differ at one end; a read error may be behind it. The chain carries TRBV10-3 and TRBJ1-5, with a possible D match to TRBD1 (6 bases). Germline CDR1 is ENHRY and CDR2 is SYGVKD. This CDR3 has 15 amino acids. In DNA form, the CDR3 reads TGTGCCATCAGTGATCAGGGGAGTAGCAATCAGCCCCAGAATTTT. Amino acids: CAISDQGSSNQPQNF.

The sample holds many counts of this clonotype. The V call is TRBV29-1, the J call TRBJ1-2; D is possibly TRBD1 (5 bases). The CDR3 covers 15 residues. V dropped 0 bases and J dropped 1 base, with 12 bases sitting between them. Looked up from germline, CDR1 is SQVTM and CDR2 is ANQGSEA. In DNA form, the CDR3 reads TGCAGCGTTGAAGATATTTGGGGGAATAACTATGGCTACACCTTC. Amino acid sequence: CSVEDIWGNNYGYTF.

This clonotype was counted ten times or more. The rearrangement uses TRBV7-2 and TRBJ1-2, with D possibly TRBD1 on 5 matching bases. V was pared by 2 bases and J by 5 bases, with 12 bases between. Germline CDR1 reads SGHTA; CDR2 reads FQGNSA. The CDR3 is made up of 14 amino acids. The CDR3 bases are TGTGCCAGCAGCTTACCAGGGTCTCCGTATGGCTACACCTTC. Protein product: CASSLPGSPYGYTF.

This clonotype was recorded at least ten times. This chain connects TRBV6-5 to TRBJ1-1; D not resolved. This CDR3 comprises 14 residues. Looked up from germline, CDR1 is MNHEY and CDR2 is SVGAGI. Trimming shortened V by 6 bases and J by 1 base, and 12 bases separated the two germline ends. The CDR3 nucleotides are TGTGCCAGCAGCCCCCGACGGACGAACACTGAAGCTTTCTTT. Translated: CASSPRRTNTEAFF.

This clonotype was observed at least ten times. This sequence may be a read error, since a much larger clone differs from it by one base. The rearrangement uses TRBV7-3 and TRBJ2-1, with 7 nucleotides matching TRBD1. The junction had 11 bases not matched to a gene; V was cut back by 4 bases and J by 5 bases. The CDR3 sequence is 16 residues long. Per the germline V gene, CDR1 is SGHTA and CDR2 is FQGTGA. The CDR3 here is CASSSSPGQTDNEQFF. CDR3 nucleotides: TGTGCCAGCAGCTCTTCTCCGGGACAGACGGACAATGAGCAGTTCTTC.

This clonotype was detected many times. The rearrangement links TRBV7-2 to TRBJ2-5; 13 positions agree with TRBD2. The CDR3 runs to 17 residues. Looked up from germline, CDR1 is SGHTA and CDR2 is FQGNSA. Trimming removed 5 bases from V and 5 bases from J; junction bases left unmatched: 11. The CDR3 DNA is TGTGCCAGCAGCCCCGTAACTAGCGGGGGGGTCAGGGAGACCCAGTACTTC. Its translation is CASSPVTSGGVRETQYF.